The 11 T cell receptor beta chains below all came from one sample that was sequenced in a study of early T cells in non-severe SARS-CoV-2 infection. TCRdb re-called the 5' RACE reads through MiXCR, storing one row per CDR3 protein. The sample holds approximately 18,000 distinct CDR3 sequences, approximately 4.8% seen once. The sequencing sample was made of whole blood. The receptors here all came from an adult who was a healthcare worker with PCR-confirmed SARS-CoV-2 infection or an uninfected control (not recorded which).

This clonotype was counted ten times or more. The DNA for the CDR3 is TGTGCCAGCGGAACTAGCGGGACTCCTTATGAGCAGTTCTTC. Amino acids: CASGTSGTPYEQFF. V is TRBV2 and J is TRBJ2-1, with TRBD2 matching 10 bases. With V trimmed by 8 bases and J by 8 bases, 9 bases remained unmatched. The CDR3 spans 14 residues. The germline V gene encodes CDR1 SNHLY and CDR2 FYNNEI. The complete variable domain, with remaining parts taken from reference TRBV2 and TRBJ2-1, reads EPEVTQTPSHQVTQMGQEVILRCVPISNHLYFYWYRQILGQKVEFLVSFYNNEISEKSEIFDDQFSVERPDGSNFTLKIRSTKLEDSAMYFCASGTSGTPYEQFFGPGTRLTVL.

The table lists this clonotype with many counts. This chain links TRBV27 with TRBJ1-3; perhaps TRBD1 as D (6 bases). Germline V CDR1 and CDR2: MNHEY, SMNVEV (reference sequence). The CDR3 spans 16 residues. Trimming left V 0 bases short and J 0 bases short, with 9 bases between. CDR3 in DNA: TGTGCCAGCAGTTTATCCGGGACATACTCTGGAAACACCATATATTTT. Translation gives CASSLSGTYSGNTIYF.

This clonotype was observed many times. The rearrangement links TRBV6-1 to TRBJ2-7; possible D gene TRBD1, 6 bases. The CDR3 has 13 amino acids. Trimming removed 3 bases at V and 3 bases at J, with 9 bases between. CDR1 MNHNS and CDR2 SASEGT come from the germline V gene. The chain's CDR3 is CASSEQQGYEQYV. The CDR3, as DNA: TGTGCCAGCAGTGAGCAACAGGGCTACGAGCAGTACGTC.

The V call is TRBV14, the J call TRBJ2-1; D is perhaps TRBD1 (5 bases). Germline CDR1 SGHDN, CDR2 FVKESK. There are 16 residues in the CDR3. V was clipped by 4 bases and J by 8 bases, with 21 bases between them. The CDR3 is CASSPRPLGVFDEQFF. As DNA, the CDR3 is TGTGCCAGCAGCCCCAGACCGCTAGGGGTTTTCGATGAGCAGTTCTTC. The whole variable domain, filled in from reference TRBV14 and TRBJ2-1, reads EAGVTQFPSHSVIEKGQTVTLRCDPISGHDNLYWYRRVMGKEIKFLLHFVKESKQDESGMPNNRFLAERTGGTYSTLKVQPAELEDSGVYFCASSPRPLGVFDEQFFGPGTRLTVL.

At least ten counts were recorded for this clonotype. The V gene is TRBV12-3 or TRBV12-4, the J gene TRBJ1-5, with TRBD1 identical over 7 bases. The CDR3 is 16 residues long. Germline trimming cut 0 bases from V and 0 bases from J; bases unmatched to any gene: 2. The CDR3 region has the DNA TGTGCCAGCAGTTTAGCGGGACAGCTTAGCAATCAGCCCCAGCATTTT. As protein: CASSLAGQLSNQPQHF.

This clonotype was seen at least ten times. The chain uses TRBV30 and TRBJ1-4; no reliable D call. V was shortened by 3 bases and J by 8 bases, with 19 bases between the two germline ends. Germline lookup yields CDR1 GTSNPN and CDR2 SVGIG (reference sequence). The CDR3 extends over 15 amino acids. DNA for the CDR3: TGTGCCTGGAGAGCCCTAGCCTCGAAGGGAGAAAAACTGTTTTTT. Amino acid sequence: CAWRALASKGEKLFF. Combining the CDR3 with reference TRBV30 and TRBJ1-4 gives the whole variable domain SQTIHQWPATLVQPVGSPLSLECTVEGTSNPNLYWYRQAAGRGLQLLFYSVGIGQISSEVPQNLSASRPQDRQFILSSKKLLLSDSGFYLCAWRALASKGEKLFFGSGTQLSVL.

This clonotype was detected many times. The chain has TRBV6-5 and TRBJ2-3, with TRBD2 as a possible D gene (6 bases). The CDR3 has 13 amino acids. The V and J ends lost 6 bases and 4 bases respectively, with 11 bases between them. Germline values: CDR1 MNHEY, CDR2 SVGAGI. The CDR3 bases are TGTGCCAGCAGGCGGACTACGTCAGATACGCAGTATTTT. Residues: CASRRTTSDTQYF.

This clonotype was counted at least ten times. The rearrangement uses TRBV10-3 and TRBJ2-1; maybe TRBD2 (5 bases). The germline V gene has CDR1 ENHRY and CDR2 SYGVKD. This CDR3 comprises 16 residues. V lost 2 bases, J lost 5 bases, and 16 bases lay in between. In nucleotides, the CDR3 is TGTGCCATCAGTGAGAGGGTGAGGTCCGGGAACAATGAGCAGTTCTTC. Its translation is CAISERVRSGNNEQFF.

In this sample, this clonotype turned up a few times. The CDR3 DNA follows: TGTGCCAGCAGCCGGGGGACAGGGGGACTTCAGCCCCAGCATTTT. Its protein is CASSRGTGGLQPQHF. The V and J genes are TRBV27 and TRBJ1-5, with 11 positions matching TRBD1. The CDR3 sequence is 15 residues long. Unmatched junction bases numbered 7, after V lost 6 bases and J lost 6 bases. Germline CDR1 MNHEY, CDR2 SMNVEV (reference sequence).

This clonotype turned up a few times. The chain combines TRBV7-9 with TRBJ2-1; 11 bases fit TRBD2. V shed 1 base, J shed 8 bases, and the junction held 10 bases outside the gene matches. Per germline, CDR1 SEHNR and CDR2 FQNEAQ (reference sequence). The CDR3 runs to 17 residues. CDR3 sequence: CASSLVRSGTSGDEQFF. The CDR3 DNA reads as TGTGCCAGCAGCTTAGTTCGAAGCGGGACTAGCGGCGATGAGCAGTTCTTC.

This clonotype was seen at least ten times. The J gene is TRBJ2-4, the V gene TRBV20-1; D gene uncertain. With 6 bases removed from V and 0 bases from J, the gap between germline ends came to 12 bases. CDR3 length: 14 amino acids. Germline CDR1 DFQATT, CDR2 SNEGSKA (reference sequence). In nucleotides, the CDR3 is TGCAGTGCCGGGTCCGGATTAGCCAAAAACATTCAGTACTTC. Amino acids: CSAGSGLAKNIQYF.